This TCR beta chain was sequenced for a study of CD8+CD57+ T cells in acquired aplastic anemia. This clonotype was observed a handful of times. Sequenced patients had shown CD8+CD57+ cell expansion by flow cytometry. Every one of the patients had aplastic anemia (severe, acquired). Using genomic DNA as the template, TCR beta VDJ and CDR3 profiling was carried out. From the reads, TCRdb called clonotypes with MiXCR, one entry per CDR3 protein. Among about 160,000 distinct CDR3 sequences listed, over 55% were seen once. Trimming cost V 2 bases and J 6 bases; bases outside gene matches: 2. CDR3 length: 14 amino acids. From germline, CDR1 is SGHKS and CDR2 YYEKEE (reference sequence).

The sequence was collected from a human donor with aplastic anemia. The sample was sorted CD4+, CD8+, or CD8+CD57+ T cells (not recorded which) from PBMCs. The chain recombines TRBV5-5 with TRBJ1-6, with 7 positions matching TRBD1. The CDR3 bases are TGTGCCAGCAGCTTAGGGACAGTTAATTCACCCCTCCACTTT. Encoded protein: CASSLGTVNSPLHF.